This is a list of T cell receptor beta chains from one sample in a study of T cells in Graves' hyperthyroidism and ophthalmopathy. A single record per CDR3 protein comes from TCRdb applying MiXCR to the multiplex PCR reads. The top ten clones hold roughly 14% of a sample with under 450,000 distinct CDR3 sequences, approximately 14% of them seen once. Source material: blood. These receptors came from a woman aged 18-35 years with Graves' hyperthyroidism. Each CDR3 is given with its conserved first and last residue. A D gene is named only where the DNA matches it firmly. Some rows mark clone size as missing; the rest say once, few, many or name a class of expanded clone.

>TRBJ2-7|many|.|TRBV2
TGTGCCGGCACTACAGGGCGCTTATCCGAGCAGTACTTC
CAGTTGRLSEQYF
>TRBJ1-2|.|.|TRBV7-9
TGTGCCAGCAGCTTTTTAAACGGGCGTCGGCCGGGTGGCTACACCTTC
CASSFLNGRRPGGYTF
>TRBJ2-1|many|.|TRBV18
TGTGCCAGCTCACCATTTGGTCTGAGCTCCTACAATGAGCAGTTCTTC
CASSPFGLSSYNEQFF
>TRBJ2-5|.|TRBD2|TRBV3-1
TGTGCCAGCAGCCTCTATGCCTCTAGCGGGAGGAGGGAGGAGACCCAGTACTTC
CASSLYASSGRREETQYF
>TRBJ1-5|many|.|TRBV6-1
TGTGCCAGCAGTCTCCGGGACCTCAATCAGCCCCAGCATTTT
CASSLRDLNQPQHF
>TRBJ2-3|.|TRBD2|TRBV20-1
TGCAGTGCTGTCCGGGGAGCGGGAGTGGGTGCTTTTTTT
CSAVRGAGVGAFF
>TRBJ2-3|many|TRBD2|TRBV5-1
TGCGCCAGCAGCTTGCGTGGGACTAGAGGAACCACAGATACGCAGTATTTT
CASSLRGTRGTTDTQYF
>TRBJ1-5|many|.|TRBV11-2
TGTGCCAGCAGCTTAGAAAATCAGCCCCAGCATTTT
CASSLENQPQHF
>TRBJ2-5|many|TRBD1|TRBV29-1
TGCAGCGTAGCGGGACAGGGAACTATGAGGGAAAGAGAGACCCAGTACTTC
CSVAGQGTMRERETQYF
>TRBJ2-7|many|.|TRBV5-1
TGCGCCAGCAGCTTGCCGGACGGCTCCTACGAGCAGTACTTC
CASSLPDGSYEQYF
>TRBJ1-3|.|.|TRBV15
TGTGCCACCAGCAGACCTGGGACGTCTGGAAACACCATATATTTT
CATSRPGTSGNTIYF
>TRBJ2-7|many|.|TRBV15
TGTGCCACCAGGGCTCTGTACGGAAACCGGTGGGAGCAGTACTTC
CATRALYGNRWEQYF
>TRBJ1-1|.|.|TRBV7-9
TGTGCCAGCAGCTTAACCCCAGTAGGACGGGGGGTTTCTCTTGGCCCGAACACTGAAGCTTTCTTT
CASSLTPVGRGVSLGPNTEAFF
>TRBJ2-3|.|.|TRBV7-3
TGTGCCAGCAGCTTAAGGCCAGGGGGGATTACAGATACGCAGTATTTT
CASSLRPGGITDTQYF
>TRBJ2-1|many|.|TRBV7-6
TGTGCCAGCAGCTTAGCGGCAGGGCCCTACAATGAGCAGTTCTTC
CASSLAAGPYNEQFF
>TRBJ2-3|few|TRBD1|TRBV20-1
TGCAGTGCTAGTGGAGAGGGGGCGCCGCGCACAGATACGCAGTATTTT
CSASGEGAPRTDTQYF
>TRBJ2-3|many|.|TRBV28
TGTGCCAGCAGTTTACAGGGGAAAGTGGCAGATACGCAGTATTTT
CASSLQGKVADTQYF
>TRBJ1-2|few|.|TRBV7-8
TGTGCCAGCAGCTTCCTAGGGCCTAATGGGTATGGCTACACCTTC
CASSFLGPNGYGYTF